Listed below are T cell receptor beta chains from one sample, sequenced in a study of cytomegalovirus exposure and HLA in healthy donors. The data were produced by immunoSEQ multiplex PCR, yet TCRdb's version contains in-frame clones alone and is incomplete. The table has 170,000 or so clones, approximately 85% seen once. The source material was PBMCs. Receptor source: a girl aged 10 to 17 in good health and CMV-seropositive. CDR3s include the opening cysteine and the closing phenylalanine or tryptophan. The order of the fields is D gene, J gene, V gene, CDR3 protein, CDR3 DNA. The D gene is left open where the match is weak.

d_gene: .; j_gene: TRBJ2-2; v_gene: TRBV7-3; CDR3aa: CASSSLRGTGELFF; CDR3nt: TGTGCCAGCAGCTCCCTCCGGGGCACCGGGGAGCTGTTTTTT
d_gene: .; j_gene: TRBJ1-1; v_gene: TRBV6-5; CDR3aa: CASSYRQGRSETEAFF; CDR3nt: TGTGCCAGCAGTTACCGTCAGGGGAGATCGGAGACTGAAGCTTTCTTT
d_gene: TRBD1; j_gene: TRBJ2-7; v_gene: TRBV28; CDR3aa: CASSLTGGIFDEQYF; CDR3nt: TGTGCCAGCAGTTTAACAGGGGGAATATTCGACGAGCAGTACTTC
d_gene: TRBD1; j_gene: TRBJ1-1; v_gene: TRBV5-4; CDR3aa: CASSFLDRDDTEAFF; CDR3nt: TGTGCCAGCAGCTTCCTGGACAGGGATGACACTGAAGCTTTCTTT
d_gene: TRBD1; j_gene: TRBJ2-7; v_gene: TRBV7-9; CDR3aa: CSSLGQEYEQYF; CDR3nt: TGTTCCAGCCTAGGACAGGAATACGAGCAGTACTTC
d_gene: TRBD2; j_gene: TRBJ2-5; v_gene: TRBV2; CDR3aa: CASSRAGQETQYF; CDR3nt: TGTGCCAGCAGTCGAGCGGGACAAGAGACCCAGTACTTC
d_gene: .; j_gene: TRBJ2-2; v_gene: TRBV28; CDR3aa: CASSFPPRGTNTGKLFF; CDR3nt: TGTGCCAGCAGTTTCCCCCCTCGCGGGACGAACACCGGGAAGCTGTTTTTT
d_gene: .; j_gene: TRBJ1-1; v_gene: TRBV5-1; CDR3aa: CASSLEAGGTEAFF; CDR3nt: TGCGCCAGCAGCTTGGAGGCCGGGGGAACTGAAGCTTTCTTT
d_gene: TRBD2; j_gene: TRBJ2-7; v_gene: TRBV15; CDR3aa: CATSPGIGGGYEQYF; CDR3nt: TGTGCCACCAGCCCGGGGATCGGCGGGGGCTACGAGCAGTACTTC
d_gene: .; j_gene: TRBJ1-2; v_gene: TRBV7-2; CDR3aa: CASSLGAVGGYGYTF; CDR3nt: TGTGCCAGCAGCTTAGGGGCCGTGGGGGGCTATGGCTACACCTTC
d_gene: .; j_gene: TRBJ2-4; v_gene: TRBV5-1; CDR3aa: CASSPSLDSRVSKNIQYF; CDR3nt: TGCGCCAGCAGCCCCTCCCTGGACAGCAGGGTTTCCAAAAACATTCAGTACTTC
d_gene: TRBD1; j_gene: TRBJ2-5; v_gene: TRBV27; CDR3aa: CASSYRGEETQYF; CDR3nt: TGTGCCAGCAGTTACAGGGGCGAAGAGACCCAGTACTTC
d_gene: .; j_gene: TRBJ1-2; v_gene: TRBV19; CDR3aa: CASSWGVYYGYTF; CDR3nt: TGTGCCAGCTCCTGGGGGGTTTACTATGGCTACACCTTC